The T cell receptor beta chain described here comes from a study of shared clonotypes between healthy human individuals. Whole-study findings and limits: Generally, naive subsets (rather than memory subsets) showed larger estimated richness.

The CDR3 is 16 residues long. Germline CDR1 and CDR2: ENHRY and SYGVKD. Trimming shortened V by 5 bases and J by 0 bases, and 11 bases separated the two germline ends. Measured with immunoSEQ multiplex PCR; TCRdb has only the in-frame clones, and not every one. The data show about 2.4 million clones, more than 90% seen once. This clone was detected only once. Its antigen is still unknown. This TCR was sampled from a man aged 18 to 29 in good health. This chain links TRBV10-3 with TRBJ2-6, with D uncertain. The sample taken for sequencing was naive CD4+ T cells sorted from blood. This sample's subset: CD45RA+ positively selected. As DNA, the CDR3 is TGTGCCATCAGTTCGGACGTTAGCTCTGGGGCCAACGTCCTGACTTTC. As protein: CAISSDVSSGANVLTF.